This T cell receptor (beta chain) was identified in a study of blood T cell repertoires in COVID-19. Study as a whole: Specimens from acute and convalescent COVID-19 originated in the United States, Italy and Spain. From T cells, B-cell-depleted T cells, or PBMCs came the material, which was cDNA or gDNA.

The ends were cut back, 0 bases at V and 7 bases at J, with 11 bases in the middle. The germline V gene encodes CDR1 SGDLS and CDR2 YYNGEE. This CDR3 has 14 residues. This clone appeared a single time. Authors' methods: For nucleated cells, counts were estimated from reference gene primer amplification. The table came from immunoSEQ multiplex PCR; TCRdb's copy has only in-frame clones and leaves some out. That table is the source of V, J and clone size, and D and trimming were worked out from the DNA. The table lists 300,000 or so clones, just under 90% of them singletons. The clonotype comes from a woman aged 45-60 years who had been exposed to COVID-19. The chain joins TRBV9 to TRBJ2-1, with D tentatively TRBD1 (5 bases). The source material was PBMCs or T cells enriched from blood (not recorded which). Here the CDR3 reads CASSVEGSDNEQFF. The CDR3 DNA follows: TGTGCCAGCAGCGTAGAGGGGTCGGATAATGAGCAGTTCTTC.